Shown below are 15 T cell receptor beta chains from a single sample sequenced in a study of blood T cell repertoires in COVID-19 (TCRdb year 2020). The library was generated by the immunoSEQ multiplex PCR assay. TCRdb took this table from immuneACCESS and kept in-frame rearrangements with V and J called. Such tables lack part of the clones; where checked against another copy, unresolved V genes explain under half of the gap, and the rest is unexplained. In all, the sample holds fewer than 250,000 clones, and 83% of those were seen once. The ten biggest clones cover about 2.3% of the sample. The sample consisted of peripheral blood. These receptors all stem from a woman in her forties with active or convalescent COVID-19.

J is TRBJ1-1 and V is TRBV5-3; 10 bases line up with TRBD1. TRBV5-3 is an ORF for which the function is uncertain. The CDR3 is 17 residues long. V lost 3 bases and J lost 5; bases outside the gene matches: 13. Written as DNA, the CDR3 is TGTGCCAGAAGCTCTCCGAGACAGGGGGCGCTGAGGACTGAAGCTTTCTTT. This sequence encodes CARSSPRQGALRTEAFF.

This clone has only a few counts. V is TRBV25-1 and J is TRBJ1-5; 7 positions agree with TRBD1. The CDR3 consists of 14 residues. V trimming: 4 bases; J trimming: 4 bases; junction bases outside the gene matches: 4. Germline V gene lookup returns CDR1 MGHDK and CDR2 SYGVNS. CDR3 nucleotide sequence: TGTGCCAGCAGTGCGGGACAGATAAATCAGCCCCAGCATTTT. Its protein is CASSAGQINQPQHF.

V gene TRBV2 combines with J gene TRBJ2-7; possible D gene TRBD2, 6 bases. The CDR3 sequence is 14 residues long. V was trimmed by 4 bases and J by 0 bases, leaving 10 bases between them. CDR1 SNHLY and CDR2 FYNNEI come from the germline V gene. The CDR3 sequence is CASSVAAVSYEQYF. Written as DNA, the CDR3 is TGTGCCAGCAGTGTAGCGGCAGTCTCCTACGAGCAGTACTTC.

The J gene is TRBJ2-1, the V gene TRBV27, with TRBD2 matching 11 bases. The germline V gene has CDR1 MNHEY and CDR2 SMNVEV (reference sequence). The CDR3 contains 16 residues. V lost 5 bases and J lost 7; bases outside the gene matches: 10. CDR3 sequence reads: CASSPPGLAVKNEQFF. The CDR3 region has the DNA TGTGCCAGCAGTCCCCCGGGACTAGCGGTTAAGAATGAGCAGTTCTTC.

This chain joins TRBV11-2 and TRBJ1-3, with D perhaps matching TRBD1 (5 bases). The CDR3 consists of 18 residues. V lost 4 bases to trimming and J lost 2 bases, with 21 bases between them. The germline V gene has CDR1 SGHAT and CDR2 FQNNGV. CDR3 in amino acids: CASSSTRGSAGPGNTIYF. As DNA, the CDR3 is TGTGCCAGCAGCTCTACACGAGGGTCGGCGGGGCCTGGAAACACCATATATTTT.

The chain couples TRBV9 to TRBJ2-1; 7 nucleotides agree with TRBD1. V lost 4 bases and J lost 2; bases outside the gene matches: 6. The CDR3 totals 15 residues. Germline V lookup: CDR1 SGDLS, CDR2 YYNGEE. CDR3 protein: CASSPQGSAYNEQFF. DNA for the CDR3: TGTGCCAGCAGCCCACAGGGGTCCGCCTACAATGAGCAGTTCTTC.

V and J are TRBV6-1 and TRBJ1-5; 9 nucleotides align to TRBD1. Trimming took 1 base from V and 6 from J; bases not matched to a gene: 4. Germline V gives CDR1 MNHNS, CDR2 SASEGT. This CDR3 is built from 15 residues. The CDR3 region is CASSEGTGAIQPQHF. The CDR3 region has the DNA TGTGCCAGCAGTGAAGGGACAGGGGCGATTCAGCCCCAGCATTTT.

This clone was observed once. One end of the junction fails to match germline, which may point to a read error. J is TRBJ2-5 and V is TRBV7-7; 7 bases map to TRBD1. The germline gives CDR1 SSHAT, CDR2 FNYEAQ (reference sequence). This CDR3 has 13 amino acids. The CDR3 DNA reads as TGTGCTAGCAGCCTGACAGGGTTAGAGACCCAGTACTTC. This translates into CASSLTGLETQYF.

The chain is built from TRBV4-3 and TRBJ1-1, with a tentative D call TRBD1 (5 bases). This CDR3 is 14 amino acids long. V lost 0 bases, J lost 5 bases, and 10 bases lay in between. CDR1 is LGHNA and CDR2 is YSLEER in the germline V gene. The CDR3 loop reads CASSQDAGGTEAFF. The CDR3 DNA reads TGCGCCAGCAGCCAAGATGCGGGGGGGACTGAAGCTTTCTTT.

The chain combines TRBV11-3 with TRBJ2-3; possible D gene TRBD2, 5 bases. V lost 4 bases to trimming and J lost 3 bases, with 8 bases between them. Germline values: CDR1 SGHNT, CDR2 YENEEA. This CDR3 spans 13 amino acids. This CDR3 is CASSWERTDTQYF. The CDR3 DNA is TGTGCCAGCAGCTGGGAGAGAACAGATACGCAGTATTTT.

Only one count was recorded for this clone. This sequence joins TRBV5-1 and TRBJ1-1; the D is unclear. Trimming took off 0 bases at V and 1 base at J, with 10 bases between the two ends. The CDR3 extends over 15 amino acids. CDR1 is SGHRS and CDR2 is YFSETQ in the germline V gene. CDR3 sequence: CASSLGQVPNTEAFF. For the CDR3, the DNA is TGCGCCAGCAGCTTGGGGCAGGTCCCGAACACTGAAGCTTTCTTT. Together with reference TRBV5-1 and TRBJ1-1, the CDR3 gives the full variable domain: KAGVTQTPRYLIKTRGQQVTLSCSPISGHRSVSWYQQTPGQGLQFLFEYFSETQRNKGNFPGRFSGRQFSNSRSEMNVSTLELGDSALYLCASSLGQVPNTEAFFGQGTRLTVV.

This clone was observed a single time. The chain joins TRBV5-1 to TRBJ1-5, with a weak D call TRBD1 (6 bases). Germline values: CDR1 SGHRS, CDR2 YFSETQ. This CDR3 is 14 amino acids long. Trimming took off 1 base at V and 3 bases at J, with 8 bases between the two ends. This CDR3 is CASSLSGDNQPQHF. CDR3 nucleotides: TGCGCCAGCAGCTTGTCAGGGGACAATCAGCCCCAGCATTTT.

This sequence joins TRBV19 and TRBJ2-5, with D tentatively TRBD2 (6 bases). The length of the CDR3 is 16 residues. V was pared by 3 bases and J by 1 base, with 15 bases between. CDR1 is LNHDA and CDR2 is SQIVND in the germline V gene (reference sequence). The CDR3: CASSIGSGVTQETQYF. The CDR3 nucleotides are TGTGCCAGTAGTATTGGTTCGGGGGTTACCCAAGAGACCCAGTACTTC.

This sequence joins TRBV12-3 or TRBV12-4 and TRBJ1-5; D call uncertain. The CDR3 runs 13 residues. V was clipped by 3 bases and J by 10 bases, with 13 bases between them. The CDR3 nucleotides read TGTGCCAGCAGTTTGAGCCAGGCGAGTCCCCAGCATTTT. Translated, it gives CASSLSQASPQHF.

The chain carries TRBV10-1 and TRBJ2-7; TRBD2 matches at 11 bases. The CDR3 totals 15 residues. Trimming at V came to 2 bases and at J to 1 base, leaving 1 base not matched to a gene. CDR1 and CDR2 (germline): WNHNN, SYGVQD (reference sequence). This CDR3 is CASSELAGGSYEQYF. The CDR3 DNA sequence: TGCGCCAGCAGTGAGCTAGCGGGGGGTTCCTACGAGCAGTACTTC.